This entry concerns a single T cell receptor (beta chain). These data are taken from a study of blood T cells in healthy people across ages. For the second PCR, which ran for 7 to 11 cycles, a sample-barcoded 5' primer and a J-beta primer mix were used. TCRdb processed the 5' RACE reads anew with MiXCR; each CDR3 protein has one entry. The sample holds about 1 million distinct CDR3 sequences, around 27% seen once. Trimming pared 2 bases from V and 0 bases from J, leaving 7 bases between. CDR1 and CDR2 from the germline V gene are MNHNY and SVGAGI (reference sequence). This CDR3 is 14 amino acids long. The same data also went into a second study, on T cells of mothers and their children. That report notes: The second PCR used the M1S primer, and this primer added sample barcodes and 2-4 random nucleotides.

Source material: blood. V and J are TRBV6-6 and TRBJ1-1; D not resolved. The sequence was collected from a girl aged 2 to 9 in good health. CDR3 DNA: TGTGCCAGCAGTTACGTCAGGTTGAACACTGAAGCTTTCTTT. Encoded protein: CASSYVRLNTEAFF.